This TCR beta chain is drawn from a study of blood T cell repertoires in COVID-19. Across the whole study: The samples span acute and convalescent COVID-19 from the United States, Italy and Spain. From T cells, B-cell-depleted T cells, or PBMCs came the material, which was cDNA or gDNA.

This clone was counted only a few times. Per the original methods: By means of reference gene primer amplification, nucleated cell counts were estimated. Sequencing was performed with immunoSEQ multiplex PCR; in TCRdb, only in-frame clones are kept and a portion is missing. The V and J calls and clone size come from that table; D and trimming were worked out from the DNA. This sample has some 350,000 clones, with approximately 82% found just once. Germline CDR1 reads SGDLS; CDR2 reads YYNGEE. CDR3 length: 13 residues. V gave up 4 bases and J gave up 8 bases, with 12 bases separating them. J is TRBJ1-4 and V is TRBV9; TRBD1 might be the D (6 bases). The sequence was collected from a young man with active or convalescent COVID-19. The sample was peripheral blood. The CDR3 here is CASSPQGGEKLFF. The CDR3 DNA follows: TGTGCCAGCAGCCCACAGGGAGGGGAAAAACTGTTTTTT.